These 3 T cell receptor beta chains came from one sample sequenced in a study of cytomegalovirus exposure and HLA in healthy donors. In the PCR, 60 Vbeta and 13 Jbeta primers were used. The table came from immunoSEQ multiplex PCR; TCRdb's copy has only in-frame clones and leaves some out. The table records roughly 150,000 clones, 70% to 90% of them present only once. The sequencing input was PBMCs. These receptor sequences come from a man aged 30 to 45 in good health and CMV-seropositive.

This chain links TRBV9 with TRBJ2-7, with D tentatively TRBD2 (5 bases). The length of the CDR3 is 13 residues. Germline V gene sequence: CDR1 SGDLS, CDR2 YYNGEE. Trimming cost V 9 bases and J 2 bases, with 15 bases left between them. CDR3 loop: CAKGRPFTYEQYV. The CDR3 bases are TGTGCCAAAGGGAGACCATTCACCTACGAGCAGTACGTC.

The chain uses TRBV29-1 and TRBJ2-3; D possibly corresponds to TRBD2 (5 bases). V was trimmed by 6 bases and J by 4 bases, leaving 20 bases between them. The CDR3 spans 15 residues. Looked up from germline, CDR1 is SQVTM and CDR2 is ANQGSEA. CDR3 DNA sequence: TGCAGCGTGGGGTGGGGAGTTTCCGGGGCAGATACGCAGTATTTT. This gives the protein CSVGWGVSGADTQYF.

The rearrangement links TRBV18 to TRBJ2-2; no reliable D call. V lost 3 bases to trimming and J lost 0 bases, with 11 bases between them. The CDR3 has 16 amino acids. The germline gives CDR1 KGHSH, CDR2 LQKENI. CDR3 sequence: CASSPSTSANTGELFF. The CDR3 coding sequence is TGTGCCAGCTCACCCTCGACTTCGGCGAACACCGGGGAGCTGTTTTTT. Drawing the rest from reference TRBV18 and TRBJ2-2, the complete variable domain is NAGVMQNPRHLVRRRGQEARLRCSPMKGHSHVYWYRQLPEEGLKFMVYLQKENIIDESGMPKERFSAEFPKEGPSILRIQQVVRGDSAAYFCASSPSTSANTGELFFGEGSRLTVL.